Listed here is a single TCR beta chain. Germline CDR1 reads LNHDA; CDR2 reads SQIVND (reference sequence). The V end lost 9 bases, the J end lost 2 bases, and 10 bases lay between the germline ends. This CDR3 is 13 amino acids long. Into CD45RA+ naive and CD45RA-negative memory subsets, the CD4+ cells were split. This entry belongs to a study of shared clonotypes between healthy human individuals. The wider study: Donor composition was two women and a few men, aged 18 to 49.

The method was immunoSEQ multiplex PCR; TCRdb's version includes in-frame clones alone and lacks a portion of them. The repertoire includes some 1 million clones, under 80% of them detected once, and about 1.4% sits in the top ten. The V gene is TRBV19, the J gene TRBJ1-4, with a possible D match to TRBD1 (5 bases). The sequenced sample consisted of memory CD4+ T cells sorted from blood. The subset was: CD45RA-negative fraction. The clonotype originates from a man aged 18 to 30 in good health. CDR3 bases: TGTGCCAGCAATCGACAGACTAATGAAAAACTGTTTTTT. Translated: CASNRQTNEKLFF.